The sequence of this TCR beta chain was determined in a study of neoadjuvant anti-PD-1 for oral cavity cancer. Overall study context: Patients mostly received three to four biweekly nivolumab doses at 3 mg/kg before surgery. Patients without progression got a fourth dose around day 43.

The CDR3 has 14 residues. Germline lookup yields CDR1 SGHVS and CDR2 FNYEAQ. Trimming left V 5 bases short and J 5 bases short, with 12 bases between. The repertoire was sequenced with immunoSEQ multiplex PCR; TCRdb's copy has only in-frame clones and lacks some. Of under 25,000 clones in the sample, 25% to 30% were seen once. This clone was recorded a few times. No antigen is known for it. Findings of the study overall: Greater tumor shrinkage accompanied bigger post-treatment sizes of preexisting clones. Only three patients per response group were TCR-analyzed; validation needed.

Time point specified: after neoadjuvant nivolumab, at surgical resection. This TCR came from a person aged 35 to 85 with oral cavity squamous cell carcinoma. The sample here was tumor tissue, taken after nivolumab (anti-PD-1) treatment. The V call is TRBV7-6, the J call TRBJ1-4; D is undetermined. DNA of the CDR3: TGTGCCAGCAGCGTCGGACGAGGAAATGAAAAACTGTTTTTT. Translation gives CASSVGRGNEKLFF. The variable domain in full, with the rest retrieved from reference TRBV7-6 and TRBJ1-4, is GAGVSQSPRYKVTKRGQDVALRCDPISGHVSLYWYRQALGQGPEFLTYFNYEAQQDKSGLPNDRFSAERPEGSISTLTIQRTEQRDSAMYRCASSVGRGNEKLFFGSGTQLSVL.